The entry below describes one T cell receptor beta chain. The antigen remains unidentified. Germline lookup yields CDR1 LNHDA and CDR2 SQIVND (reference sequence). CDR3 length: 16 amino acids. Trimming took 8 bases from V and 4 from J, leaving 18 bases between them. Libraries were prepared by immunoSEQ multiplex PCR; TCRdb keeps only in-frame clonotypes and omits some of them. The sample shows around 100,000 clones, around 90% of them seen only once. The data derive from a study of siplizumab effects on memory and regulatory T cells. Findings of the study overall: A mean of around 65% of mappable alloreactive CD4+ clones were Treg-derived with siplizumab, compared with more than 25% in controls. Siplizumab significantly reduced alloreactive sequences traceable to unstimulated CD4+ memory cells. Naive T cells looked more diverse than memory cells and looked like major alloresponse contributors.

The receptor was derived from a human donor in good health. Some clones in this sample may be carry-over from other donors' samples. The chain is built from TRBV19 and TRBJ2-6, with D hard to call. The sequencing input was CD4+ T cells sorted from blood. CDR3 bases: TGTGCCAGTGACACGCCTTCAGTAACCGGGGCCAACGTCCTGACTTTC. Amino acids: CASDTPSVTGANVLTF. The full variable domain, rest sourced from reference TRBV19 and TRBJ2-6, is DGGITQSPKYLFRKEGQNVTLSCEQNLNHDAMYWYRQDPGQGLRLIYYSQIVNDFQKGDIAEGYSVSREKKESFPLTVTSAQKNPTAFYLCASDTPSVTGANVLTFGAGSRLTVL.